This record looks at one T cell receptor (beta chain) sequence and its context. Time point described: persistent/refractory GD, antithyroid drugs over 5 years with positive TRAb. The TCR library was made from RNA extracted from PBMCs. Combining iRepertoire HTBI primers with Arm-PCR of CDR3 regions, the authors built TCR beta libraries. TCRdb used MiXCR to reprocess the multiplex PCR reads, holding one entry per CDR3 protein. This table has under 500,000 distinct CDR3 sequences, about 20% appearing once. V lost 1 base, J lost 5 bases, and 9 bases stayed unmatched. This CDR3 has 16 residues. Germline loops: CDR1 GTSNPN, CDR2 SVGIG (reference sequence). This sample is part of a study of regulatory T cells in long-lasting Graves disease.

The V call is TRBV30, the J call TRBJ2-7, with 12 nucleotides matching TRBD2. The sequencing here drew on peripheral blood mononuclear cells (PBMCs), taken when the disease was refractory, from a patient treated with antithyroid drugs. The receptor was isolated from a female donor with Graves disease. DNA for the CDR3: TGTGCCTGGAGTGCCGATCTAGCGGGAGGGTTCAACGAGCAGTACTTC. The encoded protein is CAWSADLAGGFNEQYF.